The entry below describes one T cell receptor beta chain. The antigen is not known. This same CDR3 is encoded by further DNA sequences in the sample. This sample stems from a study of cytomegalovirus exposure and HLA in healthy donors. Background on the study: Among 150 million to 200 million T cells, an earlier analysis found 117 million unique TCR beta sequences.

Use of 60 Vbeta and 13 Jbeta primers characterized the PCR. Libraries were prepared by immunoSEQ multiplex PCR; TCRdb keeps only in-frame clonotypes and omits some of them. The sample table includes 140,000 to 150,000 clones. With V trimmed by 4 bases and J by 5 bases, 6 bases remained unmatched. CDR1 is SGDLS, CDR2 YYNGEE, per germline. The CDR3 extends over 14 amino acids. Study-wide results and caveats: Associated with HLA alleles at 0.05 false discovery rate in a later analysis were over 15,000 TCR beta sequences. Earlier findings revealed that most TCR beta V segments proved productive either about 87% or about 30% of the time.

The specimen was PBMCs. The chain links TRBV9 to TRBJ1-1, with 9 bases that match TRBD1. This clonotype originated in a woman in her forties or fifties in good health and CMV-seronegative. This CDR3 reads CASSQQGAGTEAFF. In DNA form, the CDR3 reads TGTGCCAGCAGCCAACAGGGGGCGGGGACTGAAGCTTTCTTT.